A single sample gave rise to the 2 T cell receptor beta chains below, sequenced in a study of shared clonotypes between healthy human individuals (dated by TCRdb to about 2020). Library prep was done by the immunoSEQ multiplex PCR assay. TCRdb stores this immuneACCESS table with in-frame sequences only. Part of the clones is absent; in the studies checked, under half of the shortfall reflects unresolved V genes, and no reason is known for the rest. The table for this sample lists about 2 million clones; approximately 95% of them were counted only once. The top ten clonotypes cover 0.85% to 1.2% of the sample. CD8 naive samples were CD45RO-negative cells positively selected for CCR7, giving a CD45RA+CCR7+ population that excluded TemRA cells. Sequencing was done on a sample of naive CD8+ T cells sorted from blood. This specimen's cell subset or site label, interpreted: CD45RA+CCR7+. The source is a man younger than 30 in good health.

The chain carries TRBV6-1 and TRBJ2-5; possible D gene TRBD1, 5 bases. The CDR3 has 17 residues. Germline CDR1 reads MNHNS; CDR2 reads SASEGT. Trimming took off 3 bases at V and 3 bases at J, with 20 bases between the two ends. The CDR3 DNA follows: TGTGCCAGCAGTGATCCCTGGGCAGACAGAGCAGAAGAGACCCAGTACTTC. Amino acids: CASSDPWADRAEETQYF.

The chain joins TRBV7-2 to TRBJ1-1; D is undetermined. Germline-derived CDR1 and CDR2 are SGHTA and FQGNSA. The length of the CDR3 is 13 residues. Trimming cost V 1 base and J 6 bases, with 9 bases left between them. This CDR3 reads CASSLGVVAEAFF. The CDR3 nucleotides read TGTGCCAGCAGCTTAGGGGTCGTGGCTGAAGCTTTCTTT.